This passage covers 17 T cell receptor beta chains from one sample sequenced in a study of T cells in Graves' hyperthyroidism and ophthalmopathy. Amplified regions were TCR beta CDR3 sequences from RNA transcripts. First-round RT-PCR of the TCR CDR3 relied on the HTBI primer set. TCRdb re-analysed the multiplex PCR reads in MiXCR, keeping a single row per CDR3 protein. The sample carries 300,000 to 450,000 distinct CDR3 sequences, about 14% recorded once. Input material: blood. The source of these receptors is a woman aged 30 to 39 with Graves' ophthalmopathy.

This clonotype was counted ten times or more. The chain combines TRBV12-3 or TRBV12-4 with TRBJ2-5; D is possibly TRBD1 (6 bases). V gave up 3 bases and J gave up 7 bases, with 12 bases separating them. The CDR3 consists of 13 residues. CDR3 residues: CASSFEVRGTQYF. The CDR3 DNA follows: TGTGCCAGCAGTTTTGAGGTCAGGGGGACCCAGTACTTC.

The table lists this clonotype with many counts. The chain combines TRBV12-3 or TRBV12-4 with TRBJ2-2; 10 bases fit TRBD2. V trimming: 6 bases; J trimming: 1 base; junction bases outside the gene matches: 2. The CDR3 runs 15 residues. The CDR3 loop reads CASSSSGGNTGELFF. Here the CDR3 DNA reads TGTGCCAGCAGCTCTAGCGGGGGGAACACCGGGGAGCTGTTTTTT.

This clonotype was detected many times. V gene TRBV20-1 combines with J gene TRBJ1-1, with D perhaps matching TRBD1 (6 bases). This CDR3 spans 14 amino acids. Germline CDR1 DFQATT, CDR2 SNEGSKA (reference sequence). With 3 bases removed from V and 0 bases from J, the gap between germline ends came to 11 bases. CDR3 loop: CSARGTQMNTEAFF. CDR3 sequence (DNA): TGCAGTGCTAGGGGGACACAAATGAACACTGAAGCTTTCTTT.

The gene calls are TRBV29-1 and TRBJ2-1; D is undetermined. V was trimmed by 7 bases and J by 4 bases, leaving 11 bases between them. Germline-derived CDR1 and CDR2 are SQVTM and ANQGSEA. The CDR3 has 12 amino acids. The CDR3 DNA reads TGCAGCGGTTCGAATAATTACAATGAGCAGTTCTTC. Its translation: CSGSNNYNEQFF.

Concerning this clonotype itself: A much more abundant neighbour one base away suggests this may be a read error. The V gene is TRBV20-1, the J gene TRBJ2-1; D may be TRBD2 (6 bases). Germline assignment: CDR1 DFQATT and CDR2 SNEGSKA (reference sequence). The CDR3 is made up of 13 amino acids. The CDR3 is CSATSDSYNGQFF. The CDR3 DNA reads TGCAGTGCTACTAGCGACTCCTACAATGGGCAGTTCTTC.

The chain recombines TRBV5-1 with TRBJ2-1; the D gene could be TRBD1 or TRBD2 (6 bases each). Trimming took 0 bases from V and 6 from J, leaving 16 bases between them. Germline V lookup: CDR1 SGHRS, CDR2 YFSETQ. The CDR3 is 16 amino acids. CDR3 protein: CASSLEWGARSNEQFF. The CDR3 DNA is TGCGCCAGCAGCTTGGAATGGGGGGCGCGGTCCAATGAGCAGTTCTTC.

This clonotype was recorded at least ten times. CDR3 loop: CASSLPLAGPHQETQYF. DNA for the CDR3: TGTGCCAGCAGTTTACCACTAGCGGGGCCACACCAAGAGACCCAGTACTTC. The chain uses TRBV28 and TRBJ2-5; 10 bases line up with TRBD2. J was trimmed by 0 bases and V by 2 bases; bases with no gene match: 6. The CDR3 has 17 amino acids. CDR1 and CDR2 from the germline V gene are MDHEN and SYDVKM.

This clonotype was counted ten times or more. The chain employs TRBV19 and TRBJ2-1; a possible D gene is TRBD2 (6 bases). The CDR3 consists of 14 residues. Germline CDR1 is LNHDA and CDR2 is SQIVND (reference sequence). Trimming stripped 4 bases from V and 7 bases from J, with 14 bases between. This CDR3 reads CASSTAGGANEQFF. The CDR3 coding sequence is TGTGCCAGTAGTACAGCAGGAGGGGCGAATGAGCAGTTCTTC.

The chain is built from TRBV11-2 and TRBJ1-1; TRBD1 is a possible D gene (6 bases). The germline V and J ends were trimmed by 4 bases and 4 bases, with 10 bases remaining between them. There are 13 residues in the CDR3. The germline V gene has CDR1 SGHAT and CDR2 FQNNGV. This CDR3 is CASSSGGATEAFF. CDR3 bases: TGTGCCAGCAGCTCCGGGGGGGCCACTGAAGCTTTCTTT.

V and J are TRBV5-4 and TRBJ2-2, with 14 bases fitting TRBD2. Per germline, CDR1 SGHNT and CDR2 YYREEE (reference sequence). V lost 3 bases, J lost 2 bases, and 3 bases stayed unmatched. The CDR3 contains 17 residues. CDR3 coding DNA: TGTGCCAGCAGCTCCGGGACTAGCGGGGGAAACACCGGGGAGCTGTTTTTT. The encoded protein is CASSSGTSGGNTGELFF. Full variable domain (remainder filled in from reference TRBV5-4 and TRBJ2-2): ETGVTQSPTHLIKTRGQQVTLRCSSQSGHNTVSWYQQALGQGPQFIFQYYREEENGRGNFPPRFSGLQFPNYSSELNVNALELDDSALYLCASSSGTSGGNTGELFFGEGSRLTVL.

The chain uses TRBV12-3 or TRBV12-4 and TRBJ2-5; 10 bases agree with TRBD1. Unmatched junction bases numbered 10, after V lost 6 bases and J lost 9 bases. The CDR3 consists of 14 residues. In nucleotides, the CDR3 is TGTGCCAGCAGACAGACAGGGGGCCGGTCGTCCCAGTACTTC. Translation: CASRQTGGRSSQYF.

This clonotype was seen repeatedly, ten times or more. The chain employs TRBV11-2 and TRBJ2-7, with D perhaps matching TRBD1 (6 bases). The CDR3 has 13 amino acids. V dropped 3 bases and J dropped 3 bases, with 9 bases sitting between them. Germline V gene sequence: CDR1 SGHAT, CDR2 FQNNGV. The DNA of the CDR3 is TGTGCCAGCAGCTTTTCAGGGGACTACGAGCAGTACTTC. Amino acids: CASSFSGDYEQYF.

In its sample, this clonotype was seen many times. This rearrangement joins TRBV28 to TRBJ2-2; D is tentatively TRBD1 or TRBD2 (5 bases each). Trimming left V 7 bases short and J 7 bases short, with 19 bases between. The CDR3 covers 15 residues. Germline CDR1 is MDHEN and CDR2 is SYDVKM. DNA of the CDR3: TGTGCCAGCACTTTGGGGGTTGTGTTGGGCGGGGAGCTGTTTTTT. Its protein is CASTLGVVLGGELFF.

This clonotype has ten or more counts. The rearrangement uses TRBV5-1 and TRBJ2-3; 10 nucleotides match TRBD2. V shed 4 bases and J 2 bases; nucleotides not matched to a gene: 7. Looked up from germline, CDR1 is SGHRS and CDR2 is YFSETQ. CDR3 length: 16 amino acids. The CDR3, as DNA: TGCGCCAGCAGCGGCGGGACTAGCGCATACACAGATACGCAGTATTTT. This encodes CASSGGTSAYTDTQYF. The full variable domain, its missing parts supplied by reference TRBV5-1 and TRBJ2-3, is KAGVTQTPRYLIKTRGQQVTLSCSPISGHRSVSWYQQTPGQGLQFLFEYFSETQRNKGNFPGRFSGRQFSNSRSEMNVSTLELGDSALYLCASSGGTSAYTDTQYFGPGTRLTVL.

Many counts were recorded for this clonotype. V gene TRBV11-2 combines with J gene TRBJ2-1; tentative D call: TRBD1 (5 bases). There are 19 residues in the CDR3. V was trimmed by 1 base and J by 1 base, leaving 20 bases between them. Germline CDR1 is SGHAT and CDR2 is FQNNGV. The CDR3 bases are TGTGCCAGCAGCTTAGTGAGCAATAGACAGCGTCAATCCTACAATGAGCAGTTCTTC. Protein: CASSLVSNRQRQSYNEQFF.

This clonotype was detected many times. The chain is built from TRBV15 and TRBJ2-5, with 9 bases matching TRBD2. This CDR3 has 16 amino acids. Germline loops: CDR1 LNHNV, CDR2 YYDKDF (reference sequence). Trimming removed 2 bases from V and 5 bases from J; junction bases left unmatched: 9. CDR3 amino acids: CATSRSPTAGGETQYF. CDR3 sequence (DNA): TGTGCCACCAGCAGATCCCCTACAGCGGGGGGTGAGACCCAGTACTTC.

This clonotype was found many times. DNA of the CDR3: TGTGCCAGCAGGGGAAGCCAGCCCCAGCATTTT. Translating it yields CASRGSQPQHF. This chain uses TRBV2 with TRBJ1-5; no clear D. Trimming cost V 6 bases and J 7 bases, with 7 bases left between them. The CDR3 runs to 11 residues. CDR1 and CDR2 from the germline V gene are SNHLY and FYNNEI.